These 10 T cell receptor beta chains came from one sample sequenced in a study of STAT5B mutations in CD4+ large granular lymphocyte leukemia. Measured with immunoSEQ multiplex PCR; TCRdb has only the in-frame clones, and not every one. The data show over 30,000 clones, roughly 81% seen once. Source material: CD4+ T cells from blood buffy coats. These receptor sequences come from a human donor in good health.

The chain combines TRBV11-2 with TRBJ2-2; TRBD1 is a possible D gene (6 bases). Germline assignment: CDR1 SGHAT and CDR2 FQNNGV. V lost 5 bases, J lost 6 bases, and 16 bases lay in between. CDR3 length equals 15 residues. The CDR3 coding sequence is TGTGCCAGCAGCCTCACAGACAGGTTCTCCGGGGAGCTGTTTTTT. Its translation: CASSLTDRFSGELFF.

This chain uses TRBV7-2 with TRBJ2-5; D not resolved. The J call may be mistaken, given a closer DNA end match to TRBJ2-7. The germline gives CDR1 SGHTA, CDR2 FQGNSA. This CDR3 is 14 amino acids long. Here the CDR3 DNA reads TGTGCCAGCAGCTTAGGGTCAGAACCCTACGAGCAGTACTTC. Protein sequence: CASSLGSEPYEQYF.

The DNA for the CDR3 is TGCGCCAGCAGCCAAGGCCCCGACGTGAGCTCCTACGAGCAGTACTTC. Translation gives CASSQGPDVSSYEQYF. The chain combines TRBV4-3 with TRBJ2-7, with D unclear. Per germline, CDR1 LGHNA and CDR2 YSLEER. The CDR3 is 16 residues long. V was trimmed by 1 base and J by 0 bases, leaving 13 bases between them.

The chain employs TRBV4-3 and TRBJ2-1; perhaps TRBD2 as D (5 bases). The CDR3 runs 13 residues. V was shortened by 0 bases and J by 8 bases, with 8 bases between the two germline ends. From germline, CDR1 is LGHNA and CDR2 YSLEER. The CDR3 loop is CASSQESEDEQFF. The CDR3 coding sequence is TGCGCCAGCAGCCAAGAATCGGAGGATGAGCAGTTCTTC.

J is TRBJ2-4 and V is TRBV18; D perhaps matches TRBD1 (6 bases). Trimming left V 3 bases short and J 6 bases short, with 15 bases between. Germline V lookup: CDR1 KGHSH, CDR2 LQKENI. The CDR3 covers 15 residues. The CDR3 loop reads CASSPGQGIGNIQYF. The DNA for the CDR3 is TGTGCCAGCTCACCTGGGCAGGGGATAGGAAACATTCAGTACTTC.

The chain recombines TRBV6-5 with TRBJ1-3, with D uncertain. The CDR3 has 15 amino acids. V was pared by 2 bases and J by 1 base, with 9 bases between. CDR1 MNHEY and CDR2 SVGAGI come from the germline V gene. The CDR3 is CASSYGQTSGNTIYF. The CDR3 nucleotides read TGTGCCAGCAGTTACGGGCAGACGTCTGGAAACACCATATATTTT.

The chain combines TRBV13 with TRBJ2-1, with D perhaps assigned TRBD1 or TRBD2 (5 bases each). This CDR3 region has 16 residues. Germline CDR1 PRHDT, CDR2 FYEKMQ (reference sequence). Trimming took off 4 bases at V and 3 bases at J, with 16 bases between the two ends. The DNA for the CDR3 is TGTGCCAGCAGCTCACCGGGACGTAGTTTCTACAATGAGCAGTTCTTC. Translating gives CASSSPGRSFYNEQFF. The full variable domain, its missing parts supplied by reference TRBV13 and TRBJ2-1, is AAGVIQSPRHLIKEKRETATLKCYPIPRHDTVYWYQQGPGQDPQFLISFYEKMQSDKGSIPDRFSAQQFSDYHSELNMSSLELGDSALYFCASSSPGRSFYNEQFFGPGTRLTVL.

The genes are TRBV7-8 and TRBJ2-7; D uncertain. Germline V gene sequence: CDR1 SGHVS, CDR2 FQNEAQ. The CDR3 covers 14 residues. Trimming cost V 5 bases and J 3 bases, with 14 bases left between them. Written as DNA, the CDR3 is TGTGCCAGCAGCCCGAGAAGGGTCGACTACGAGCAGTACTTC. It codes for CASSPRRVDYEQYF.

This clone was observed a single time. This chain uses TRBV4-2 with TRBJ2-7, with 8 bases that match TRBD2. From germline, CDR1 is LGHNA and CDR2 YNFKEQ. Trimming at V came to 1 base and at J to 3 bases, leaving 5 bases not matched to a gene. This CDR3 contains 15 residues. The CDR3 DNA follows: TGTGCCAGCAGCCAAGCCGCGGGAGGTGGCTACGAGCAGTACTTC. Translation gives CASSQAAGGGYEQYF.

J is TRBJ1-1 and V is TRBV7-2, with TRBD1 as a possible D gene (6 bases). V lost 5 bases, J lost 7 bases, and 14 bases lay in between. Per the germline V gene, CDR1 is SGHTA and CDR2 is FQGNSA. The CDR3 is made up of 13 amino acids. The CDR3 region is CASSPRGVLEAFF. The CDR3 nucleotides are TGTGCCAGCAGCCCGAGGGGGGTTCTTGAAGCTTTCTTT.